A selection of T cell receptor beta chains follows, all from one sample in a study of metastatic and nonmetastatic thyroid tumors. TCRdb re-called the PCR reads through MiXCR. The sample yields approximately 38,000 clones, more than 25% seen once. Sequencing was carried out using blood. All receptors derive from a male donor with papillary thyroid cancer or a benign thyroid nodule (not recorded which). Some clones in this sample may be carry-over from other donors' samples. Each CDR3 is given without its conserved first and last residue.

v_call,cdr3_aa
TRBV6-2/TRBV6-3,ASSWDFADTQY
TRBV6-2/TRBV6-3,ASSHRVGGQETQY
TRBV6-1,ASTLSGGNYGYT
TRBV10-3,AISGLGLAAREQY
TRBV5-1,ASSSLEGFNNEQF
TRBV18,ASSPLSDLGANVLT
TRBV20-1,SARTGNQETQY
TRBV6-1,ASSRPGTASEAF
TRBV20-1,SAVQETQY
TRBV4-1,ASSLRRGADGYT
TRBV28,ASASRLAGDYEQY
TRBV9,ASSVGVAANTQY
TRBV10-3,AISDQKAGGPLSYEQY